This entry lists 22 T cell receptor beta chains sequenced from one sample in a study of blood T cell repertoires in COVID-19. The data were produced by immunoSEQ multiplex PCR, yet TCRdb's version contains in-frame clones alone and is incomplete. The table has about 150,000 clones, approximately 86% seen once. The sequencing sample was made of PBMCs or T cells enriched from blood (not recorded which). Receptor source: a woman aged 40 to 49 who had been exposed to COVID-19.

This chain joins TRBV5-1 and TRBJ1-2, with D perhaps matching TRBD1 (5 bases). The germline V and J ends were trimmed by 0 bases and 7 bases, with 10 bases remaining between them. CDR1 is SGHRS, CDR2 YFSETQ, per germline. CDR3 length: 13 amino acids. CDR3 region: CASSLGRGAGYTF. The CDR3 DNA sequence: TGCGCCAGCAGCTTGGGGAGGGGCGCTGGCTACACCTTC.

The chain links TRBV10-3 to TRBJ1-2, with 10 positions matching TRBD1. CDR1 is ENHRY, CDR2 SYGVKD, per germline. The junction had 9 bases not matched to a gene; V was cut back by 6 bases and J by 8 bases. This CDR3 region has 14 residues. DNA for the CDR3: TGTGCCATCAGAGAGGGACAGGGGTTGGAAGGCTACACCTTC. Its protein product is CAIREGQGLEGYTF.

The V call is TRBV15, the J call TRBJ1-1; 8 bases align to TRBD1. The V and J ends lost 4 bases and 3 bases, in that order; junction bases with no gene match: 4. Looked up from germline, CDR1 is LNHNV and CDR2 is YYDKDF (reference sequence). The CDR3 totals 14 residues. CDR3 DNA sequence: TGTGCCACCAGCAAAGCGGACAGGGACACTGAAGCTTTCTTT. Protein sequence: CATSKADRDTEAFF.

This clone was observed a single time. The chain recombines TRBV5-1 with TRBJ2-3; 9 bases match TRBD2. Looked up from germline, CDR1 is SGHRS and CDR2 is YFSETQ. V shed 2 bases and J 2 bases; nucleotides not matched to a gene: 12. The CDR3 spans 18 residues. The CDR3 DNA reads as TGCGCCAGCAGCTTCGGTCATAGCGGGAGAGGGGTCACAGATACGCAGTATTTT. This sequence encodes CASSFGHSGRGVTDTQYF.

V gene TRBV7-2 combines with J gene TRBJ1-2; the D is unclear. V was cut by 5 bases and J by 2 bases, with 15 bases left in between. Germline V CDR1 and CDR2: SGHTA, FQGNSA. The CDR3 has 15 amino acids. The CDR3 DNA is TGTGCCAGCAGCGAGATACCGACTGAGAACTATGGCTACACCTTC. It codes for CASSEIPTENYGYTF.

The CDR3 bases are TGTGCCAGTAGAGGAAGGGGATCACGGGAGCAGTACTTC. Its translation is CASRGRGSREQYF. The rearrangement uses TRBV19 and TRBJ2-7; a possible D gene is TRBD1 (5 bases). CDR1 is LNHDA, CDR2 SQIVND, per germline (reference sequence). The length of the CDR3 is 13 residues. Deletions cut 6 bases from V and 7 bases from J, with 16 bases between.

The DNA for the CDR3 is TGTGCCAGCAGTTGGGGGCGCCTCAATCAGCCCCAGCATTTT. It yields the protein CASSWGRLNQPQHF. The rearrangement uses TRBV6-5 and TRBJ1-5; the D gene is possibly TRBD1 (6 bases). There are 14 residues in the CDR3. Looked up from germline, CDR1 is MNHEY and CDR2 is SVGAGI. Trimming took 4 bases from V and 3 from J, leaving 10 bases between them.

The chain links TRBV5-4 to TRBJ1-1; 9 bases map to TRBD1. V lost 4 bases to trimming and J lost 7 bases; unmatched junction nucleotides: 8. CDR1 is SGHNT and CDR2 is YYREEE in the germline V gene (reference sequence). The CDR3 spans 14 residues. In DNA, the CDR3 is TGTGCCAGCAGCACCTGGACAGGGGCGAGTGAAGCTTTCTTT. Its translation is CASSTWTGASEAFF.

The chain is built from TRBV5-4 and TRBJ2-7, with D perhaps matching TRBD1 (7 bases). The length of the CDR3 is 17 residues. V lost 4 bases to trimming and J lost 2 bases, with 22 bases between them. CDR1 SGHNT and CDR2 YYREEE come from the germline V gene (reference sequence). The CDR3 nucleotides are TGTGCCAGCAGCCCTGGGTATGGAGGGGGCGAGACCTACGAGCAGTACTTC. Translation gives CASSPGYGGGETYEQYF.

The chain's CDR3 is CASSPRASGANVLTF. DNA of the CDR3: TGTGCCAGCAGCCCACGTGCGTCTGGGGCCAACGTCCTGACTTTC. The V and J genes are TRBV6-2 or TRBV6-3 and TRBJ2-6; no firm D call. Trimming stripped 6 bases from V and 1 base from J, with 10 bases between. Germline V gene data show CDR1 as MNHEY and CDR2 as SVGEGT. The CDR3 covers 15 residues.

J is TRBJ1-5 and V is TRBV27; possible D gene TRBD1, 6 bases. V was pared by 6 bases and J by 9 bases, with 15 bases between. The length of the CDR3 is 13 residues. Germline lookup yields CDR1 MNHEY and CDR2 SMNVEV (reference sequence). CDR3 loop: CASRLQGSWPQHF. CDR3 nucleotides: TGTGCCAGCAGACTACAGGGTTCGTGGCCCCAGCATTTT.

This chain joins TRBV11-2 and TRBJ2-2; TRBD1 is a possible D gene (6 bases). V was cut by 5 bases and J by 6 bases, with 19 bases left in between. Germline values: CDR1 SGHAT, CDR2 FQNNGV. The CDR3 runs 16 residues. As DNA, the CDR3 is TGTGCCAGCAGCAGTGAGGGGGTTAGTCGGTCCGGGGAGCTGTTTTTT. Its translation: CASSSEGVSRSGELFF.

CDR3 region: CASRLGYNEQFF. The DNA for the CDR3 is TGTGCCAGTCGACTAGGCTACAATGAGCAGTTCTTC. The V and J genes are TRBV28 and TRBJ2-1; D possibly corresponds to TRBD2 (6 bases). CDR3 length: 12 amino acids. From germline, CDR1 is MDHEN and CDR2 SYDVKM. Trimming took 9 bases from V and 3 from J, leaving 9 bases between them.

V and J are TRBV19 and TRBJ2-1; TRBD1 matches at 7 bases. The V gene end was trimmed by 9 bases and the J gene end by 4 bases; junction bases not matched to a gene: 9. The CDR3 runs to 14 residues. CDR1 is LNHDA, CDR2 SQIVND, per germline (reference sequence). For the CDR3, the DNA is TGTGCCAGCCATTCCGGGACAGCGTACAATGAGCAGTTCTTC. Residues: CASHSGTAYNEQFF.

This clone is a singleton in its sample. This chain links TRBV28 with TRBJ2-2; weak D call: TRBD2 (5 bases). The germline gives CDR1 MDHEN, CDR2 SYDVKM. V dropped 6 bases and J dropped 5 bases, with 13 bases sitting between them. This CDR3 has 14 amino acids. The CDR3 sequence is CASSVAIGTGELFF. CDR3 coding DNA: TGTGCCAGCAGCGTAGCGATTGGGACCGGGGAGCTGTTTTTT.

This clone was detected only a few times. The CDR3 nucleotides are TGCGCCAGCACCCCGGGACAGGGACTTAACTATGGCTACACCTTC. Protein product: CASTPGQGLNYGYTF. The rearrangement joins TRBV4-1 to TRBJ1-2, with 9 bases lining up with TRBD1. V lost 7 bases and J lost 1; bases outside the gene matches: 7. Germline V CDR1 and CDR2: MGHRA, YSYEKL. This CDR3 spans 15 amino acids.

The genes are TRBV27 and TRBJ1-1, with 8 bases lining up with TRBD1. Germline V gene lookup returns CDR1 MNHEY and CDR2 SMNVEV (reference sequence). CDR3 size: 14 residues. The V segment lost 5 bases and the J segment 3 bases; nucleotides outside the gene matches: 5. The DNA for the CDR3 is TGTGCCAGCAGTCTTAGGACAGGGCACACTGAAGCTTTCTTT. Translation: CASSLRTGHTEAFF.

The CDR3 protein is CASSSRRGVEDEQFF. CDR3 DNA: TGTGCCAGCAGCTCCCGGCGGGGGGTTGAGGATGAGCAGTTCTTC. This rearrangement joins TRBV7-2 to TRBJ2-1, with TRBD2 matching 8 bases. The CDR3 totals 15 residues. With 4 bases clipped from V and 8 bases from J, the junction kept 10 bases outside the gene matches. The germline gives CDR1 SGHTA, CDR2 FQGNSA.

The J gene is TRBJ1-4, the V gene TRBV5-5; D is perhaps TRBD1 (5 bases). CDR1 is SGHKS, CDR2 YYEKEE, per germline (reference sequence). The CDR3 spans 15 residues. The V end lost 4 bases, the J end lost 4 bases, and 14 bases lay between the germline ends. The CDR3 nucleotides are TGTGCCAGCAGCCCGCGGTGGGGGGATAATGAAAAACTGTTTTTT. Translating it yields CASSPRWGDNEKLFF.

The chain is built from TRBV6-5 and TRBJ2-5; possible D gene TRBD1, 6 bases. Germline values: CDR1 MNHEY, CDR2 SVGAGI. V lost 0 bases and J lost 5, with 13 bases in between. This CDR3 has 15 residues. The CDR3 here is CASSYSIGRGETQYF. As DNA, the CDR3 is TGTGCCAGCAGTTACTCGATAGGCAGGGGTGAGACCCAGTACTTC.

The rearrangement joins TRBV27 to TRBJ1-2; 8 bases line up with TRBD1. The CDR3 is 14 amino acids. Unmatched junction bases numbered 6, after V lost 6 bases and J lost 3 bases. CDR1 and CDR2 from the germline V gene are MNHEY and SMNVEV (reference sequence). CDR3 protein: CASRRSGGDYGYTF. The CDR3 nucleotides are TGTGCCAGCAGAAGGTCAGGGGGCGACTATGGCTACACCTTC.

The chain is built from TRBV6-2 or TRBV6-3 and TRBJ2-3, with TRBD1 matching 10 bases. This CDR3 contains 17 residues. The V segment lost 6 bases and the J segment 3 bases; nucleotides outside the gene matches: 12. The germline gives CDR1 MNHEY, CDR2 SVGEGT. The CDR3 DNA sequence: TGTGCCAGCAGCCTGGATGCTCCGGGACAGGGGACAGATACGCAGTATTTT. This translates into CASSLDAPGQGTDTQYF.